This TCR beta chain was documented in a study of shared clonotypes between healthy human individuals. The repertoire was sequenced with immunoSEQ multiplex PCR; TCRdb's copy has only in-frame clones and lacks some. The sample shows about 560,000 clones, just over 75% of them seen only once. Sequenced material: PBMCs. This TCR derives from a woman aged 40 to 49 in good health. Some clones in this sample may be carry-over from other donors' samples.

Written as DNA, the CDR3 is TGTGCCACCAGCAGGGACTTCGGGGATACGCAGTATTTT. This sequence encodes CATSRDFGDTQYF. This chain uses TRBV15 with TRBJ2-3, with D perhaps matching TRBD2 (5 bases). Deletions cut 3 bases from V and 6 bases from J, with 10 bases between. The CDR3 is 13 residues long. The germline CDR1 and CDR2 sequences are LNHNV and YYDKDF (reference sequence). Drawing the rest from reference TRBV15 and TRBJ2-3, the complete variable domain is DAMVIQNPRYQVTQFGKPVTLSCSQTLNHNVMYWYQQKSSQAPKLLFHYYDKDFNNEADTPDNFQSRRPNTSFCFLDIRSPGLGDTAMYLCATSRDFGDTQYFGPGTRLTVL.